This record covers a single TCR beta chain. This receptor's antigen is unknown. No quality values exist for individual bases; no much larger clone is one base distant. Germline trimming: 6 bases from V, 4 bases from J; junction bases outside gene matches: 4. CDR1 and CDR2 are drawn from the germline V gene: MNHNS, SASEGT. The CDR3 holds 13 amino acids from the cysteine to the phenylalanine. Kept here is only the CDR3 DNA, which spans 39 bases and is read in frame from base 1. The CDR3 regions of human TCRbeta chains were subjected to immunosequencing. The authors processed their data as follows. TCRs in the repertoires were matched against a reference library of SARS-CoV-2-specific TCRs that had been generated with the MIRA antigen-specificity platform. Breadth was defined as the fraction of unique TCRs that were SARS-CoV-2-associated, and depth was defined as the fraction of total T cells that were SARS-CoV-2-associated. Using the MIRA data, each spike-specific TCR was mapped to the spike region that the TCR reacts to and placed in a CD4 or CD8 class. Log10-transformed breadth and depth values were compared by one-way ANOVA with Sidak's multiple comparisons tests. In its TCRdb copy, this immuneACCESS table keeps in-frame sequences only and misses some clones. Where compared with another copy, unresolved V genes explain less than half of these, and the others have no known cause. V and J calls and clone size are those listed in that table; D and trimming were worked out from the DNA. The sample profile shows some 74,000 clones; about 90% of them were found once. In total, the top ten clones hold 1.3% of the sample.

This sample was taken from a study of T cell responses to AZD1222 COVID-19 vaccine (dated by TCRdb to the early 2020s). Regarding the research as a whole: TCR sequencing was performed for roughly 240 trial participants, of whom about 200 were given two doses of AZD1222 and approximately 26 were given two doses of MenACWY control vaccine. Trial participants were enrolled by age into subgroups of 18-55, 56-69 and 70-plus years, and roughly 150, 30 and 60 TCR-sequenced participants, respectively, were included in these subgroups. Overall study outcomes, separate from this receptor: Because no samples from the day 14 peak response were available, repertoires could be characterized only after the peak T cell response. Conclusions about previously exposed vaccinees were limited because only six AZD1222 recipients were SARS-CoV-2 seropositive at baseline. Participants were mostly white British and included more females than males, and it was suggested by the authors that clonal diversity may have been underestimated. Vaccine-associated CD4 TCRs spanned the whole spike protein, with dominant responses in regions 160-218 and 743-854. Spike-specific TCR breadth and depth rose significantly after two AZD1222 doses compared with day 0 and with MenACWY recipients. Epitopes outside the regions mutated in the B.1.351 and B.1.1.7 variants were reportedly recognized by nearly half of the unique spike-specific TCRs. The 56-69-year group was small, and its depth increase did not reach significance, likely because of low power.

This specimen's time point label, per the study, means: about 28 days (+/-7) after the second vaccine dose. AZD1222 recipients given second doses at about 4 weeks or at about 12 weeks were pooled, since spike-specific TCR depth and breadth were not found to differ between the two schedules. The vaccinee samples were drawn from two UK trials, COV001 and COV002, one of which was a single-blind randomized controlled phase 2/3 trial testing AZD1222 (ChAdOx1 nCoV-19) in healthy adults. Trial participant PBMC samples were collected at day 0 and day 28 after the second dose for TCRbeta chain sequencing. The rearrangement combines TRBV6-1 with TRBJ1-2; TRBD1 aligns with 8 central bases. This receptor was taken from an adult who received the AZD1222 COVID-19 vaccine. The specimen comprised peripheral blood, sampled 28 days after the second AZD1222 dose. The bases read TGTGCCAGCAGCGAGACAGGGGTCTATGGCTACACCTTC. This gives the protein CASSETGVYGYTF.